One sample yielded the 23 T cell receptor beta chains listed below, sequenced in a study of T cell responses to AZD1222 COVID-19 vaccine. Profiling relied on immunoSEQ multiplex PCR, and the TCRdb table lists in-frame clones only, not all of them. The sample holds roughly 130,000 clones; 91% are singletons and the top ten take around 2.7%. This specimen was peripheral blood, taken on day 0 of AZD1222 vaccination. All receptors come from an adult in good health.

This sequence joins TRBV6-5 and TRBJ1-1; D uncertain. The germline gives CDR1 MNHEY, CDR2 SVGAGI. This CDR3 region has 15 residues. The V gene lost 8 bases and the J gene lost 0 bases, with 16 bases spanning the gap. The CDR3 nucleotides read TGTGCCAGCCGACCCACTTATACTCTGAACACTGAAGCTTTCTTT. Its translation: CASRPTYTLNTEAFF.

The J gene is TRBJ1-4, the V gene TRBV28; D is undetermined. This CDR3 has 15 amino acids. Trimming shortened V by 3 bases and J by 3 bases, and 11 bases separated the two germline ends. Germline assignment: CDR1 MDHEN and CDR2 SYDVKM. Here the CDR3 reads CASSFSWQSNEKLFF. The CDR3 coding sequence is TGTGCCAGCAGTTTTAGTTGGCAGTCTAATGAAAAACTGTTTTTT.

The genes are TRBV14 and TRBJ1-1; no firm D call. This CDR3 region has 14 residues. The V gene's germline CDR1 is SGHDN and CDR2 FVKESK. Trimming pared 1 base from V and 2 bases from J, leaving 8 bases between. The CDR3: CASSQGTYNTEAFF. CDR3 DNA sequence: TGTGCCAGCAGCCAAGGGACGTATAACACTGAAGCTTTCTTT.

The chain is built from TRBV11-1 and TRBJ2-5, with 7 bases aligning to TRBD1. In germline, CDR1 is SGHAT, CDR2 FQDESV (reference sequence). This CDR3 contains 13 residues. V trimming: 5 bases; J trimming: 5 bases; junction bases outside the gene matches: 5. The CDR3 loop reads CASSPGQRETQYF. The CDR3 DNA reads TGTGCCAGCAGCCCGGGACAGAGGGAGACCCAGTACTTC.

The chain has TRBV11-2 and TRBJ2-2; TRBD1 aligns across 9 bases. J gave up 5 bases and V 3 bases, and 4 bases lay outside the gene matches. The CDR3 contains 15 residues. Germline V gene data show CDR1 as SGHAT and CDR2 as FQNNGV. As DNA, the CDR3 is TGTGCCAGCAGCTTGATGGGACAGGGAACCGGGGAGCTGTTTTTT. Amino acid sequence: CASSLMGQGTGELFF.

The chain joins TRBV6-5 to TRBJ1-1, with 8 positions matching TRBD1. The trim removed 4 bases at V and 1 base at J, leaving 2 bases unmatched. Per the germline V gene, CDR1 is MNHEY and CDR2 is SVGAGI. CDR3 length equals 14 residues. CDR3 sequence (DNA): TGTGCCAGCAGTTCCGGGACAGGGAACACTGAAGCTTTCTTT. This sequence encodes CASSSGTGNTEAFF.

The chain carries TRBV11-3 and TRBJ2-2; tentatively, D is TRBD2 (5 bases). Per the germline V gene, CDR1 is SGHNT and CDR2 is YENEEA. The CDR3 totals 13 residues. Trimming removed 7 bases from V and 5 bases from J, with 11 bases in between. CDR3 region: CASKGGGTGELFF. DNA of the CDR3: TGTGCCAGCAAGGGTGGCGGGACCGGGGAGCTGTTTTTT.

The chain carries TRBV27 and TRBJ1-2, with a possible D match to TRBD1 (6 bases). The CDR3 has 13 residues. Germline values: CDR1 MNHEY, CDR2 SMNVEV (reference sequence). V was trimmed by 6 bases and J by 4 bases, leaving 12 bases between them. The CDR3: CASSSRGFYGYTF. The CDR3 coding sequence is TGTGCCAGCAGCAGCAGGGGTTTCTATGGCTACACCTTC.

The CDR3: CASSYSEGRGDTQYF. CDR3 coding DNA: TGTGCCAGCAGCTACAGCGAAGGGAGAGGCGATACGCAGTATTTT. This chain uses TRBV9 with TRBJ2-3; the D gene is possibly TRBD2 (5 bases). This CDR3 has 15 residues. V was pared by 4 bases and J by 6 bases, with 18 bases between. Germline V CDR1 and CDR2: SGDLS, YYNGEE.

The gene calls are TRBV11-2 and TRBJ2-5; tentatively, D is TRBD2 (5 bases). Germline V CDR1 and CDR2: SGHAT, FQNNGV. CDR3 length: 17 residues. Trimming removed 5 bases at V and 1 base at J, with 20 bases between. The CDR3 DNA is TGTGCCAGCAGCCAGAGGGTGGTTTTTCGTATCCAAGAGACCCAGTACTTC. This gives the protein CASSQRVVFRIQETQYF.

The chain joins TRBV7-9 to TRBJ1-5; no definite D call. This CDR3 has 13 residues. V was clipped by 5 bases and J by 1 base, with 6 bases between them. Germline V gene sequence: CDR1 SEHNR, CDR2 FQNEAQ (reference sequence). The CDR3 sequence: CASSPDSNQPQHF. The CDR3 DNA follows: TGTGCCAGCAGCCCCGACAGCAATCAGCCCCAGCATTTT.

The chain recombines TRBV11-1 with TRBJ1-6; a possible D gene is TRBD1 (5 bases). The V gene lost 5 bases and the J gene lost 10 bases, with 18 bases spanning the gap. Germline V gene data show CDR1 as SGHAT and CDR2 as FQDESV (reference sequence). This CDR3 has 15 residues. The CDR3 sequence: CASSQGPGLGSPLHF. As DNA, the CDR3 is TGTGCCAGCAGCCAGGGTCCGGGGCTGGGGTCACCCCTCCACTTT. Filled out from reference TRBV11-1 and TRBJ1-6, the complete variable domain reads EAEVAQSPRYKITEKSQAVAFWCDPISGHATLYWYRQILGQGPELLVQFQDESVVDDSQLPKDRFSAERLKGVDSTLKIQPAELGDSAMYLCASSQGPGLGSPLHFGNGTRLTVT.

This clone was found once. The chain links TRBV7-3 to TRBJ2-2; 10 bases match TRBD1. CDR3 size: 16 residues. Germline V gives CDR1 SGHTA, CDR2 FQGTGA. The V and J ends lost 0 bases and 6 bases, in that order; junction bases with no gene match: 4. The CDR3 spells CASSLTGTGDPGELFF. As DNA, the CDR3 is TGTGCCAGCAGCTTAACCGGGACAGGGGATCCCGGGGAGCTGTTTTTT.

CDR3 residues: CASSAGLYGYTF. CDR3 bases: TGTGCCAGTAGTGCCGGGCTTTATGGCTACACCTTC. The chain links TRBV19 to TRBJ1-2, with D unresolved. The CDR3 length is 12 residues. V lost 5 bases and J lost 5, with 9 bases in between. Germline loops: CDR1 LNHDA, CDR2 SQIVND (reference sequence).

The chain links TRBV7-9 to TRBJ2-2; 10 bases are a match to TRBD1. The V segment lost 5 bases and the J segment 6 bases; nucleotides outside the gene matches: 9. Germline assignment: CDR1 SEHNR and CDR2 FQNEAQ (reference sequence). This CDR3 spans 16 amino acids. The CDR3 here is CASSASDRGRAGELFF. CDR3 coding DNA: TGTGCCAGCAGCGCTAGCGACAGGGGGCGCGCCGGGGAGCTGTTTTTT.

Of note for this clone: Within the sample, other DNA sequences also encode this same CDR3. The J gene is TRBJ2-5, the V gene TRBV5-1; 15 bases are a match to TRBD2. V lost 0 bases to trimming and J lost 5 bases; unmatched junction nucleotides: 5. The CDR3 has 17 residues. Germline CDR1 reads SGHRS; CDR2 reads YFSETQ. The CDR3 sequence: CASSLAGLAGGRETQYF. Here the CDR3 DNA reads TGCGCCAGCAGCTTGGCGGGACTAGCGGGAGGTAGGGAGACCCAGTACTTC.

CDR3 protein: CASSWGSWDRDYNEQFF. CDR3 DNA: TGCGCCAGCAGCTGGGGATCTTGGGACAGGGATTACAATGAGCAGTTCTTC. The chain has TRBV5-1 and TRBJ2-1; 9 nucleotides match TRBD1. The trim removed 3 bases at V and 4 bases at J, leaving 11 bases unmatched. The CDR3 extends over 17 amino acids. CDR1 and CDR2 (germline): SGHRS, YFSETQ.

J is TRBJ2-3 and V is TRBV5-5, with D unresolved. CDR3 length: 12 amino acids. V shed 3 bases and J shed 6 bases, with 8 bases lying between them. Germline-derived CDR1 and CDR2 are SGHKS and YYEKEE (reference sequence). CDR3 residues: CASSWRTDTQYF. DNA for the CDR3: TGTGCCAGCAGCTGGCGAACGGATACGCAGTATTTT.

This clone was recorded only once. Other DNA sequences within the sample encode an identical CDR3. This chain connects TRBV6-5 to TRBJ1-1; D is ambiguous. The germline V gene has CDR1 MNHEY and CDR2 SVGAGI. The V and J ends lost 6 bases and 4 bases respectively, with 12 bases between them. The CDR3 extends over 13 amino acids. As DNA, the CDR3 is TGTGCCAGCAGCTTTACCGGTATCACTGAAGCTTTCTTT. Protein: CASSFTGITEAFF.

The genes are TRBV11-2 and TRBJ2-1; tentatively, D is TRBD1 (6 bases). The CDR3 has 15 amino acids. Between the trimmed V and J ends, which lost 4 bases and 6 bases, there was a span of 16 bases. Per the germline V gene, CDR1 is SGHAT and CDR2 is FQNNGV. The chain's CDR3 is CASSSLRGLLNEQFF. CDR3 nucleotides: TGTGCCAGCAGCTCCCTCAGGGGCCTTCTCAATGAGCAGTTCTTC.

The V call is TRBV11-3, the J call TRBJ1-3, with TRBD1 as a possible D gene (5 bases). The CDR3 is made up of 15 amino acids. V lost 1 base and J 4 bases, leaving 11 bases between the germline ends. CDR1 is SGHNT and CDR2 is YENEEA in the germline V gene. Here the CDR3 DNA reads TGTGCCAGCAGCTTAGTGGCAGGGAGCGGAAACACCATATATTTT. This gives the protein CASSLVAGSGNTIYF.

V is TRBV30 and J is TRBJ1-6; D possibly corresponds to TRBD1 (5 bases). With 3 bases removed from V and 5 bases from J, the gap between germline ends came to 11 bases. CDR1 is GTSNPN, CDR2 SVGIG, per germline (reference sequence). The CDR3 sequence is 14 residues long. The CDR3 loop is CAWSLTGNNSPLHF. CDR3 coding DNA: TGTGCCTGGAGCTTAACAGGCAATAATTCACCCCTCCACTTT.

This clone was seen a few times. The genes are TRBV28 and TRBJ2-1, with D possibly called TRBD1 or TRBD2 (5 bases each). The germline V gene encodes CDR1 MDHEN and CDR2 SYDVKM. The CDR3 runs to 13 residues. V was trimmed by 3 bases and J by 9 bases, leaving 12 bases between them. DNA of the CDR3: TGTGCCAGCAGTTTTAGGGGAGAAAGTGAGCAGTTCTTC. Encoded protein: CASSFRGESEQFF.